Listed below are T cell receptor beta chains from one sample, sequenced in a study of brain T cells in children with intractable seizures. Libraries were prepared by immunoSEQ multiplex PCR; TCRdb keeps only in-frame clonotypes and omits some of them. The data hold tens of thousands of clones, with 93% observed a single time. Specimen: peripheral blood, collected at surgery. These receptors were collected from a boy less than two years old with tuberous sclerosis and intractable seizures. The CDR3 runs from the conserved cysteine through the conserved F or W. The order of the fields is J gene, D gene, clone size, V gene, CDR3 DNA, CDR3 protein. The D gene is left open where the match is weak. Part of the rows lack a size; the others show once, few, many or a class for expanded clones.

J gene: TRBJ1-2; D gene: TRBD1; clone size: .; V gene: TRBV4-1; CDR3 DNA: TGCGCCAGCAGCCAAACAGGGGATAACGGCTACACCTTC; CDR3 protein: CASSQTGDNGYTF
J gene: TRBJ1-2; D gene: .; clone size: .; V gene: TRBV2; CDR3 DNA: TGTGCCAGCGAGACAGTATCTAACTATGGCTACACCTTC; CDR3 protein: CASETVSNYGYTF
J gene: TRBJ1-4; D gene: .; clone size: .; V gene: TRBV12-3/TRBV12-4; CDR3 DNA: TGTGCCAGCAGTTTGGGTGAAAAACTGTTTTTT; CDR3 protein: CASSLGEKLFF
J gene: TRBJ2-7; D gene: .; clone size: few; V gene: TRBV27; CDR3 DNA: TGTGCCAGCAGTCCGACTCCCTCCTACGAGCAGTACTTC; CDR3 protein: CASSPTPSYEQYF
J gene: TRBJ2-1; D gene: .; clone size: .; V gene: TRBV18; CDR3 DNA: TGTGCCAGCTCACCCAATTCGGGGGATGAGCAGTTCTTC; CDR3 protein: CASSPNSGDEQFF
J gene: TRBJ2-1; D gene: .; clone size: .; V gene: TRBV9; CDR3 DNA: TGTGCCAGCAGCGCCATAACAGGGCTCGGGTACAATGAGCAGTTCTTC; CDR3 protein: CASSAITGLGYNEQFF
J gene: TRBJ2-1; D gene: .; clone size: .; V gene: TRBV6-4; CDR3 DNA: TGTGCCAGCAGTGTCGCGGGTGGTTACAATGAGCAGTTCTTC; CDR3 protein: CASSVAGGYNEQFF
J gene: TRBJ2-1; D gene: .; clone size: .; V gene: TRBV5-6; CDR3 DNA: TGTGCCAGCAGCTTGTTCGGCGGGGAAGGCAATGAGCAGTTCTTC; CDR3 protein: CASSLFGGEGNEQFF
J gene: TRBJ1-2; D gene: .; clone size: .; V gene: TRBV6-6; CDR3 DNA: TGTGCCATCCTTATGGGCGGGGGGCTCGGCTACACCTTC; CDR3 protein: CAILMGGGLGYTF
J gene: TRBJ1-2; D gene: .; clone size: .; V gene: TRBV7-3; CDR3 DNA: TGTGCCAGCAGCTTTTCTATGAGGGTAGCTAACTATGGCTACACCTTC; CDR3 protein: CASSFSMRVANYGYTF
J gene: TRBJ2-7; D gene: TRBD2; clone size: once; V gene: TRBV5-4; CDR3 DNA: TGTGCCAGCAGCTCTAGCGGGGAGTTAGACGAGCAGTACTTC; CDR3 protein: CASSSSGELDEQYF
J gene: TRBJ1-2; D gene: .; clone size: .; V gene: TRBV6-5; CDR3 DNA: TGTGCCAGCAGGACGACAGATGGCTACACCTTC; CDR3 protein: CASRTTDGYTF
J gene: TRBJ1-2; D gene: .; clone size: .; V gene: TRBV5-4; CDR3 DNA: TGTGCCAGCAGCGATGCGGACAGCCTTGTCTATGGCTACACCTTC; CDR3 protein: CASSDADSLVYGYTF
J gene: TRBJ2-3; D gene: TRBD2; clone size: .; V gene: TRBV4-2; CDR3 DNA: TGTGCCAGCAGCCAAGAGACTAGCGGCACAGATACGCAGTATTTT; CDR3 protein: CASSQETSGTDTQYF
J gene: TRBJ2-5; D gene: TRBD1; clone size: .; V gene: TRBV11-2; CDR3 DNA: TGTGCCAGCAGCCTCGGGCAAAGGGACAGACAAGAGACCCAGTACTTC; CDR3 protein: CASSLGQRDRQETQYF
J gene: TRBJ2-7; D gene: TRBD1; clone size: .; V gene: TRBV4-1; CDR3 DNA: TGCGCCAGCAGCCCGTTTGACAGGGGCCAGGACGAGCAGTACTTC; CDR3 protein: CASSPFDRGQDEQYF
J gene: TRBJ1-1; D gene: .; clone size: .; V gene: TRBV30; CDR3 DNA: TGTGCCTGGAGTCAACTTGACAGGAACACTGAAGCTTTCTTT; CDR3 protein: CAWSQLDRNTEAFF
J gene: TRBJ2-7; D gene: TRBD2; clone size: .; V gene: TRBV15; CDR3 DNA: TGTGCCACCAGCAGAGTGCCGACTAGCGCGAGCTCCTACGAGCAGTACTTC; CDR3 protein: CATSRVPTSASSYEQYF
J gene: TRBJ1-2; D gene: .; clone size: .; V gene: TRBV5-6; CDR3 DNA: TGTGCCAGCAGCAAAGGGGAGGGGGTAAACTATGGCTACACCTTC; CDR3 protein: CASSKGEGVNYGYTF
J gene: TRBJ1-4; D gene: .; clone size: .; V gene: TRBV29-1; CDR3 DNA: TGCAGCGTTGTGGGTCATGGTGAAAAACTGTTTTTT; CDR3 protein: CSVVGHGEKLFF
J gene: TRBJ2-2; D gene: .; clone size: .; V gene: TRBV3-1/TRBV3-2; CDR3 DNA: TGTGCCAGCAGCCATTACGCCCCGGGGGCCCTAAACGGGGAGCTGTTTTTT; CDR3 protein: CASSHYAPGALNGELFF
J gene: TRBJ2-1; D gene: .; clone size: .; V gene: TRBV5-1; CDR3 DNA: TGCGCCAGCAAGGCCAGGGGCGAAGCCTACAATGAGCAGTTCTTC; CDR3 protein: CASKARGEAYNEQFF
J gene: TRBJ2-3; D gene: TRBD2; clone size: once; V gene: TRBV7-2; CDR3 DNA: TGTGCCAGCAGTCGACCCTGGCGGGGGGACACAGATACGCAGTATTTT; CDR3 protein: CASSRPWRGDTDTQYF
J gene: TRBJ2-1; D gene: .; clone size: .; V gene: TRBV25-1; CDR3 DNA: TGTGCCAGCAGTGAATTTTCAGGGGAGCAGTTCTTC; CDR3 protein: CASSEFSGEQFF
J gene: TRBJ2-1; D gene: .; clone size: .; V gene: TRBV27; CDR3 DNA: TGTGCCAGCAGTTTTTCAGCTTCCCCTGGAAATGAGCAGTTCTTC; CDR3 protein: CASSFSASPGNEQFF
J gene: TRBJ2-7; D gene: TRBD1; clone size: .; V gene: TRBV14; CDR3 DNA: TGTGCCAGCAGCCAAGGGGGCAGGGGGCATAACGAGCAGTACTTC; CDR3 protein: CASSQGGRGHNEQYF
J gene: TRBJ2-7; D gene: .; clone size: .; V gene: TRBV13; CDR3 DNA: TGTGCCAGCAGCTTATCGGGCGGGATTGGGTACGAGCAGTACTTC; CDR3 protein: CASSLSGGIGYEQYF
J gene: TRBJ1-3; D gene: TRBD1; clone size: .; V gene: TRBV9; CDR3 DNA: TGTGCCAGCAGCGTAAGCGGACAGGGGAAGGTTGGTTCTGGAAACACCATATATTTT; CDR3 protein: CASSVSGQGKVGSGNTIYF
J gene: TRBJ1-6; D gene: TRBD1; clone size: .; V gene: TRBV30; CDR3 DNA: TGTGCCTGGGACAGGGTTAATTCACCCCTCCACTTT; CDR3 protein: CAWDRVNSPLHF
J gene: TRBJ2-5; D gene: .; clone size: once; V gene: TRBV30; CDR3 DNA: TGTGCCTGGAGTGTGAAACGGGGAGGGGGAGAGACCCAGTACTTC; CDR3 protein: CAWSVKRGGGETQYF
J gene: TRBJ2-7; D gene: .; clone size: .; V gene: TRBV19; CDR3 DNA: TGTGCCAGTAGTTCCCACGGGAGTTCCTACGAGCAGTACTTC; CDR3 protein: CASSSHGSSYEQYF
J gene: TRBJ1-1; D gene: .; clone size: .; V gene: TRBV11-3; CDR3 DNA: TGTGCCAGCAGCCCGGTGGGGACTGAAGCTTTCTTT; CDR3 protein: CASSPVGTEAFF
J gene: TRBJ2-7; D gene: .; clone size: .; V gene: TRBV19; CDR3 DNA: TGTGCCAGTAGTCAGGGGTACGAGCAGTACTTC; CDR3 protein: CASSQGYEQYF
J gene: TRBJ1-3; D gene: .; clone size: .; V gene: TRBV3-1/TRBV3-2; CDR3 DNA: TGTGCCAGCAGCCAGGGGACTAAAGGAAACACCATATATTTT; CDR3 protein: CASSQGTKGNTIYF
J gene: TRBJ2-6; D gene: TRBD1; clone size: once; V gene: TRBV27; CDR3 DNA: TGTGCCAGCAGTTGGGGGACAGGGTTCTCTGGGGCCAACGTCCTGACTTTC; CDR3 protein: CASSWGTGFSGANVLTF
J gene: TRBJ2-5; D gene: TRBD2; clone size: .; V gene: TRBV2; CDR3 DNA: TGTGCCAGCATTCGGCGGGAGTGGGAGGAGACCCAGTACTTC; CDR3 protein: CASIRREWEETQYF
J gene: TRBJ1-6; D gene: .; clone size: few; V gene: TRBV3-1/TRBV3-2; CDR3 DNA: TGTGCCAGCAGCCAAGGGGTGGATTCACCCCTCCACTTT; CDR3 protein: CASSQGVDSPLHF